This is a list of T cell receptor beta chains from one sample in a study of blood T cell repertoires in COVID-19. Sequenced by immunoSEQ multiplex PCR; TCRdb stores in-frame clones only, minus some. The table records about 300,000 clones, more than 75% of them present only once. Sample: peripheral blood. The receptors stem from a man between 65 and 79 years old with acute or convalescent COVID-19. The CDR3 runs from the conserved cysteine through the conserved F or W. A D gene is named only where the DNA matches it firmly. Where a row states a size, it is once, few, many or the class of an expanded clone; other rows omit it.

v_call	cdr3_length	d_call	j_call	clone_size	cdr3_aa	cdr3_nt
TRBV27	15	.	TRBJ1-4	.	CASSLTGNHNEKLFF	TGTGCCAGCAGTTTAACCGGGAATCATAATGAAAAACTGTTTTTT
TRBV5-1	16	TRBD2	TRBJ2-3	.	CASSPNLAGATDTQYF	TGCGCCAGCAGCCCGAACTTAGCGGGAGCCACAGATACGCAGTATTTT
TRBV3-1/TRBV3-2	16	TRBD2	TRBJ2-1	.	CASSPCSGGGNNEQFF	TGTGCCAGCAGCCCATGCTCGGGGGGAGGGAACAATGAGCAGTTCTTC
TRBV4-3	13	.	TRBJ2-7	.	CASSQEGGLEQYF	TGCGCCAGCAGCCAAGAAGGGGGTCTCGAGCAGTACTTC
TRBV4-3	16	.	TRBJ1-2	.	CASSQEKLYRAAGYTF	TGCGCCAGCAGCCAAGAAAAGTTGTACAGGGCGGCTGGCTACACCTTC
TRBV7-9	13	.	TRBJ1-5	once	CASSFNSNQPQHF	TGTGCCAGCAGCTTCAATAGCAATCAGCCCCAGCATTTT
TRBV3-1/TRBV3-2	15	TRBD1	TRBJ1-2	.	CASSQSGQGANGYTF	TGTGCCAGCAGCCAATCGGGACAGGGGGCGAATGGCTACACCTTC
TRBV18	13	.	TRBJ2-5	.	CASSPGSQETQYF	TGTGCCAGCTCACCAGGGAGCCAAGAGACCCAGTACTTC
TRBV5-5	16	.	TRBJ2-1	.	CASSLASRFPYNEQFF	TGTGCCAGCAGCTTGGCCTCTAGGTTCCCCTACAATGAGCAGTTCTTC
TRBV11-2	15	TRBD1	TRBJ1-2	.	CASSSRQGWNYGYTF	TGTGCCAGCAGCTCTAGACAGGGTTGGAACTATGGCTACACCTTC
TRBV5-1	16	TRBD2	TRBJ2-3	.	CASRRLAGPSTDTQYF	TGCGCCAGCAGGCGGTTAGCGGGCCCTAGCACAGATACGCAGTATTTT
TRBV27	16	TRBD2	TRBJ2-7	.	CASSFDRLAGSYEQYF	TGTGCCAGCAGTTTTGATAGACTAGCGGGTTCCTACGAGCAGTACTTC
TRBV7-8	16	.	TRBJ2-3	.	CASSLVYRGGTDTQYF	TGTGCCAGCAGCTTAGTATATCGGGGAGGCACAGATACGCAGTATTTT
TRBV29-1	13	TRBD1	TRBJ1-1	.	CSVWTGGGTEAFF	TGCAGCGTTTGGACAGGGGGAGGGACTGAAGCTTTCTTT
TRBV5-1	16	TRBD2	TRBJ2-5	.	CASSRTSGGSGETQYF	TGCGCCAGCAGCCGTACCTCGGGGGGTTCGGGAGAGACCCAGTACTTC
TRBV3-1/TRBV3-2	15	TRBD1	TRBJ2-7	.	CASSQKGQGSYEQYF	TGTGCCAGCAGCCAGAAGGGACAGGGGTCCTACGAGCAGTACTTC
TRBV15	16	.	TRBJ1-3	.	CATSRDQAISGNTIYF	TGTGCCACCAGCAGAGATCAGGCGATCTCTGGAAACACCATATATTTT
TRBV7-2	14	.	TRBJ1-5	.	CASSPRVGEQPQHF	TGTGCCAGCAGCCCTCGGGTAGGAGAGCAGCCCCAGCATTTT
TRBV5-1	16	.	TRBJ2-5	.	CASSAGGQLYQETQYF	TGCGCCAGCAGCGCCGGGGGACAGCTATACCAAGAGACCCAGTACTTC
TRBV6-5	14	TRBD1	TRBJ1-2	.	CASSLTGGIYGYTF	TGTGCCAGCAGTCTGACAGGGGGCATCTATGGCTACACCTTC
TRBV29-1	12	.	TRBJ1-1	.	CSVEGINTEAFF	TGCAGCGTTGAAGGTATAAACACTGAAGCTTTCTTT
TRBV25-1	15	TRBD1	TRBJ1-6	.	CASSELTGTNSPLHF	TGTGCCAGCAGTGAATTGACAGGGACGAATTCACCCCTCCACTTT
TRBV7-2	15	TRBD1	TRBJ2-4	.	CASSWDRLAKNIQYF	TGTGCCAGCAGCTGGGACAGACTAGCCAAAAACATTCAGTACTTC
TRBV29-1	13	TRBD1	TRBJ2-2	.	CSADRGGTGELFF	TGCAGCGCGGACAGGGGCGGCACCGGGGAGCTGTTTTTT
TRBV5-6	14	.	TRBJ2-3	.	CASSLSQGTDTQYF	TGTGCCAGCAGCTTGTCGCAGGGCACAGATACGCAGTATTTT
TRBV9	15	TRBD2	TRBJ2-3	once	CASSVLGLVSDTQYF	TGTGCCAGCAGCGTATTGGGACTAGTATCAGATACGCAGTATTTT
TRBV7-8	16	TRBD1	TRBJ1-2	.	CASSHGQGNSNYGYTF	TGTGCCAGCAGCCACGGACAGGGGAACTCTAACTATGGCTACACCTTC
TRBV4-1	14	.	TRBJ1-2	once	CASSQDPGLGGYTF	TGCGCCAGCAGCCAAGACCCAGGGTTGGGAGGCTACACCTTC
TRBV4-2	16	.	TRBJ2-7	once	CASSQDSRQGGYEQYF	TGTGCCAGCAGCCAAGATAGTAGGCAGGGGGGCTACGAGCAGTACTTC
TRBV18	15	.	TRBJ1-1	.	CASSPAETVNTEAFF	TGTGCCAGCTCACCGGCTGAGACAGTGAACACTGAAGCTTTCTTT
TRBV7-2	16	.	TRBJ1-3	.	CASAIFIASSGNTIYF	TGTGCCAGCGCCATTTTTATCGCTAGCTCTGGAAACACCATATATTTT
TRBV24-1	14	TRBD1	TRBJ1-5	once	CATSDPTGDQPQHF	TGTGCCACCAGTGATCCGACAGGGGATCAGCCCCAGCATTTT
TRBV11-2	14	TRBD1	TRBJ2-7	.	CASSPEQGVYEQYF	TGTGCCAGCAGCCCAGAACAGGGGGTCTACGAGCAGTACTTC
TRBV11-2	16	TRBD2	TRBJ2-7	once	CASSLGVSGGMYEQYF	TGTGCCAGCAGCCTGGGGGTTAGCGGGGGGATGTACGAGCAGTACTTC
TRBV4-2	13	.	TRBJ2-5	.	CASSQESGETQYF	TGTGCCAGCAGCCAAGAGTCGGGGGAGACCCAGTACTTC
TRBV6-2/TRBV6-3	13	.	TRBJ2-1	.	CASSSLFRGGKFF	TGTGCCAGCAGCTCCCTTTTTAGGGGGGGGAAGTTCTTC
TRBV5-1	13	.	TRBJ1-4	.	CASRRRDYEKLFF	TGCGCCAGCAGGCGCAGGGATTACGAAAAACTGTTTTTT
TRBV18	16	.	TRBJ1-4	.	CASSPLGEGEGEKLFF	TGTGCCAGCTCACCATTAGGGGAGGGAGAAGGAGAAAAACTGTTTTTT
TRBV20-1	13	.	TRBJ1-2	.	CSATDRRNYGYTF	TGCAGTGCTACTGACAGGAGGAATTATGGCTACACCTTC
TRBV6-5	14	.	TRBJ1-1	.	CASSYSERNTEAFF	TGTGCCAGCAGTTACTCGGAGAGGAACACTGAAGCTTTCTTT
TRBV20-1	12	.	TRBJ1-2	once	CSASGQHYGYTF	TGCAGTGCTAGTGGACAACACTATGGCTACACCTTC
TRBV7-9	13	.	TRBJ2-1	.	CASRLDLYNEQFF	TGTGCCAGCAGGCTAGACCTGTACAATGAGCAGTTCTTC
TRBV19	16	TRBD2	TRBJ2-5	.	CASTPTSGSNMETQYF	TGTGCCAGTACCCCGACTAGCGGGAGTAACATGGAGACCCAGTACTTC
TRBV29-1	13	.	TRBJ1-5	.	CSVGGGSNQPQHF	TGCAGCGTTGGCGGGGGTAGCAATCAGCCCCAGCATTTT
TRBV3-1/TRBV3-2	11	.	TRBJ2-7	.	CASSQGGEQYF	TGTGCCAGCAGCCAGGGGGGCGAGCAGTACTTC
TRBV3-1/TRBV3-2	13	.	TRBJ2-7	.	CASSYYNSYEQYF	TGTGCCAGCAGCTACTATAACTCCTACGAGCAGTACTTC
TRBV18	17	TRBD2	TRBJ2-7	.	CASSPPGLAGGGYEQYF	TGTGCCAGCTCACCACCCGGACTAGCGGGAGGGGGATACGAGCAGTACTTC
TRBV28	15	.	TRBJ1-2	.	CASSLQIRGGYGYTF	TGTGCCAGCAGCCTGCAAATCCGCGGGGGCTATGGCTACACCTTC
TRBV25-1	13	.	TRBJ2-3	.	CASRSGGTDTQYF	TGTGCCAGCAGATCAGGGGGCACAGATACGCAGTATTTT
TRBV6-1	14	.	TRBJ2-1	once	CASSEFGIHNEQFF	TGTGCCAGCAGTGAATTCGGGATCCACAATGAGCAGTTCTTC
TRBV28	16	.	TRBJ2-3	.	CASSNAGQPSTDTQYF	TGTGCCAGCAGTAACGCGGGACAGCCTAGCACAGATACGCAGTATTTT
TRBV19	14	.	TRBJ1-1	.	CASSIDREGSEAFF	TGTGCCAGTAGTATAGATCGGGAGGGGAGTGAAGCTTTCTTT
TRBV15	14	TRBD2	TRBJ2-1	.	CATSRGGLANEQFF	TGTGCCACCAGCAGGGGGGGACTAGCGAATGAGCAGTTCTTC